The clone carrying this TCR beta chain was seen just once. Its target is not known. Investigators spread the genomic DNA of each subset evenly over several immunoSEQ plates. Sequencing was performed with immunoSEQ multiplex PCR; in TCRdb, only in-frame clones are kept and a portion is missing. The data hold roughly 2.5 million clones, with approximately 94% observed a single time. The source of the sample is a study of shared clonotypes between healthy human individuals. Study-wide context: Every donor yielded three CD4 naive, three CD4 memory, two CD8 naive and one CD8 memory plate.

The CDR3 is made up of 11 amino acids. From germline, CDR1 is LNHDA and CDR2 SQIVND (reference sequence). V gave up 10 bases and J gave up 15 bases, with 19 bases separating them. General study results and limits: Sharing across four donors was highest in naive CD4 (around 5%) and lowest in memory CD8 (approximately 0.4%).

This clonotype was obtained from a man aged 18 to 29 in good health. Sequencing used naive CD4+ T cells sorted from blood. Subset described: CD45RA+ positively selected. The genes are TRBV19 and TRBJ1-5, with TRBD1 as a possible D gene (5 bases). Written as DNA, the CDR3 is TGTGCCACCGTCCTGGGGGGGTCTTGGCATTTT. Translation gives CATVLGGSWHF.